The rows below give T cell receptor beta chains drawn from one sample of a study of tumor-infiltrating lymphocytes in primary liver carcinoma. In TCRdb, the multiplex PCR reads were re-called with MiXCR into one record per CDR3 protein. The repertoire includes approximately 310,000 distinct CDR3 sequences, 65% of them detected once, and roughly 8.6% sits in the top ten. Sequencing was performed on peripheral blood. The source is a man aged 35 to 55 with primary liver carcinoma and hepatitis B virus infection. CDR3s include the opening cysteine and the closing phenylalanine or tryptophan. The D gene is left open where the match is weak. The size of a clone is reported for some rows only, either as once, few or many, or as a class for expanded clones.

D gene | J gene | V gene | clone size | CDR3 DNA | CDR3 protein
TRBD2 | TRBJ2-1 | TRBV7-8 | . | TGTGCCAGCAGCTTAGTAGCGGGAGCGCCCAATGAGCAGTTCTTC | CASSLVAGAPNEQFF
TRBD1 | TRBJ1-1 | TRBV28 | . | TGTGCCAGCAGTTTATTAGGGACAGGGGTGAGGAACACTGAAGCTTTCTTT | CASSLLGTGVRNTEAFF
. | TRBJ1-4 | TRBV11-2 | . | TGTGCCAGCAGCTTAGACAGGAATGGAAAACCGTTTTTT | CASSLDRNGKPFF
. | TRBJ2-2 | TRBV5-1 | . | TGCGCCAGCAGCTTGGGGTCGGGATCGAACACCGGGGAGCTGTTTTTT | CASSLGSGSNTGELFF
. | TRBJ2-1 | TRBV11-1 | . | TGTGACAGCAGCTCGACTACCAGGGGAGGGGAGCAGTTCTTC | CDSSSTTRGGEQFF
TRBD2 | TRBJ2-1 | TRBV6-2/TRBV6-3 | . | TGTGCCAGCAGTCCACGATCGACTAGCGGGAGACGGCAGTTCTTC | CASSPRSTSGRRQFF
. | TRBJ2-7 | TRBV11-1 | . | TGTGCCAGCAGCCCGCCACCAGGGTGCTACGAGCAGTACTTC | CASSPPPGCYEQYF
. | TRBJ2-7 | TRBV5-1 | . | TGCGCCAGCAGCCCGGCAGGAGCCTACGAGCAGTACTTC | CASSPAGAYEQYF
. | TRBJ1-5 | TRBV20-1 | . | TGCAGTGCCCCGGGACACCCAAATCAGCCCCAGCATTTT | CSAPGHPNQPQHF
. | TRBJ2-4 | TRBV6-1 | once | TGTGCCAGCAGTGAACGGGGCCAAGACACTCAGTACTTC | CASSERGQDTQYF
. | TRBJ1-2 | TRBV28 | few | TGTGCCAGCAGACCACGTGGGACCTATGGCTACACCTTC | CASRPRGTYGYTF
TRBD1 | TRBJ2-7 | TRBV11-1 | . | TGTGCTGGCAGCTGGGACAGGGGGAGCGAGCAGTACTTC | CAGSWDRGSEQYF
TRBD2 | TRBJ2-5 | TRBV12-3/TRBV12-4 | . | TGTGCCAGCAGTTTAGTCGGGACTAGCGGGGGTGGGACCCAGTACTTC | CASSLVGTSGGGTQYF
. | TRBJ2-7 | TRBV7-9 | . | TGTGCCAGCAGCTTTAACAAAGGGGTCCACGAGCAGTACTTC | CASSFNKGVHEQYF
. | TRBJ2-1 | TRBV6-2/TRBV6-3 | once | TGTACCAGTAGTTACGGGATCGCGGGCGGCGATGAGCAGTTCTTC | CTSSYGIAGGDEQFF
. | TRBJ1-1 | TRBV11-2 | many | TGTGCCAGCAGCGGGACATTAATGAACACTGAAGCTTTCTTT | CASSGTLMNTEAFF
. | TRBJ2-5 | TRBV5-4 | many | TGTGCCAGCAGCTTGTCGGGGCGCCAAGAGACCCAGTACTTC | CASSLSGRQETQYF
. | TRBJ1-6 | TRBV5-6 | . | TGTGCCAGCAGCTTCCTGAATTCACCCCCCCACTTT | CASSFLNSPPHF
TRBD1 | TRBJ2-1 | TRBV6-1 | . | TGTGCCAGCAGTGAGAAGACAGGGAAGACTAACGGAAACAATGAGCAGTTCTTC | CASSEKTGKTNGNNEQFF
. | TRBJ2-6 | TRBV5-6 | . | TGTGTCAGCAGCTTGCTGTGGGACTCTGGGGCCAACGTCCTGACTTTC | CVSSLLWDSGANVLTF
. | TRBJ2-2 | TRBV6-6 | . | TGTGCCAGCAGTTGCCAAGAGAAGTCCGGGACTCCGCCAACCGGGGAGCTGTTTTTT | CASSCQEKSGTPPTGELFF
TRBD2 | TRBJ2-1 | TRBV14 | few | TGTGCCAGCAGCCTGACTAGTGGGAGGGTCAATGAGCAGTTCTTC | CASSLTSGRVNEQFF
TRBD2 | TRBJ2-3 | TRBV11-2 | . | TGTGCCCGCAGCTTGGGTCTAGCGGGAGGGCACAGCACAGATACGCAGTATTTT | CARSLGLAGGHSTDTQYF
. | TRBJ2-1 | TRBV29-1 | many | TGCAGCGTCCAACCCGAGCTCCGGACAGGGAGGCTAGCGGCTGACAATGAGCAGTTCTTC | CSVQPELRTGRLAADNEQFF
TRBD1 | TRBJ1-5 | TRBV28 | few | TGTGCCAGCAGTTCGTCGCTAGACAGGGCCGAACATTTT | CASSSSLDRAEHF
. | TRBJ2-2 | TRBV29-1 | once | TGCAGCGTCGCACAGGGACGCGCCGGGGATCTGTTTTTT | CSVAQGRAGDLFF
. | TRBJ2-1 | TRBV5-4 | many | TGTGCCAGCACCGTGGGGGGCGATAGCTCCTACAATGAGCAGTTCTTC | CASTVGGDSSYNEQFF
. | TRBJ2-7 | TRBV10-3 | . | TGTGTCACCGGCAGGGGATCCTACGAGCAGTACTTC | CVTGRGSYEQYF
. | TRBJ1-5 | TRBV7-9 | . | TGTGCCAGCAGCTCCGGCCAGGGCAATCAGCCCCAGCATTTT | CASSSGQGNQPQHF
. | TRBJ2-1 | TRBV19 | once | TGTGCCAGTAGGATGGTCTCGAACAATGAGCAGTTCTTC | CASRMVSNNEQFF
TRBD1 | TRBJ1-1 | TRBV5-8 | . | TGTGCCAGCAACCGGCGCACAGGGGGGAACACTGAAGCTTTCTTT | CASNRRTGGNTEAFF
TRBD1 | TRBJ2-7 | TRBV4-3 | . | TGCGCCAACAGACAAGGTACGGGGACAGCAGACGCGGAGTACTTC | CANRQGTGTADAEYF
. | TRBJ2-2 | TRBV6-5 | many | TGTGCCAGCAGCCCGACCCCGGGGGACATGAACACCGGGGAGCTGTTTTTT | CASSPTPGDMNTGELFF
. | TRBJ2-7 | TRBV30 | few | TGTGCAGGCGGCGCGGTTGGGGACGAGCAGTACTTC | CAGGAVGDEQYF
. | TRBJ2-3 | TRBV6-1 | . | TGTGCCAGCAGTGAAGCGCTCGGGCGTCGGTCCTCAGATACGCAGTATTTT | CASSEALGRRSSDTQYF
. | TRBJ1-2 | TRBV6-5 | few | TGTGCCAGCAGTTACGAGGGGGGCCGTGGCTACACCTTC | CASSYEGGRGYTF
. | TRBJ2-1 | TRBV30 | many | TGTGCCTGGAGTCTGGAGAGGGGGGGGAATGAGCAGTTCTTC | CAWSLERGGNEQFF
. | TRBJ1-2 | TRBV14 | . | TGTGCCAGCAGCCCTCTCGTGGGAGACCCTCTCTATGGTTACGCCTTC | CASSPLVGDPLYGYAF
TRBD2 | TRBJ2-2 | TRBV13 | few | TGTGCCAGCAGCTTTCCGGGGGATATAACCGGGACTAGCGGGATTAACACCGGGGAGCTGTTTTTT | CASSFPGDITGTSGINTGELFF
TRBD2 | TRBJ2-5 | TRBV11-2 | . | TGTGCTAGCAGGAGGACTAGCGCACAAGAGACCCAGTACTTC | CASRRTSAQETQYF
TRBD1 | TRBJ2-3 | TRBV10-3 | . | TGTGCCACCAAACCACAGGGGGCAGTAGGAGAAACGCAGTATTTT | CATKPQGAVGETQYF
. | TRBJ2-7 | TRBV11-3 | . | TGTGTCAGCAGCTCAGACATGGGTAGCGAGCAGTACTTC | CVSSSDMGSEQYF
TRBD1 | TRBJ2-7 | TRBV19 | . | TGTGCCAGTAGTTCCGGGACAGGTTCGGAGCACTACTTC | CASSSGTGSEHYF
TRBD2 | TRBJ2-7 | TRBV11-1 | . | TGTGCCAGCAGCCTTGGACTAGACTACGAGTGGTACTTC | CASSLGLDYEWYF
. | TRBJ1-5 | TRBV10-3 | . | TGTGACATCAGTGGAACAGGGTCTAGCAATCGGCCCCAGCATTTT | CDISGTGSSNRPQHF
TRBD1 | TRBJ2-5 | TRBV9 | . | TGTGCCAGCAGCGTCGGGACAGGGTCTCCAGAGACCCAGTACTTC | CASSVGTGSPETQYF
. | TRBJ2-3 | TRBV11-2 | . | TGTGCCAGTAGCAGGAGAAGTACAGGGAACTCAGATACGCAGTATTTT | CASSRRSTGNSDTQYF
TRBD1 | TRBJ2-7 | TRBV29-1 | . | TGCAGCGTTGAATACACACAGGGGAAAGTTGACTTC | CSVEYTQGKVDF
. | TRBJ1-5 | TRBV12-3/TRBV12-4 | many | TGTGCCAGCAGTCCCTACAGGGACTTGGGGATGCCCCAGCATTTT | CASSPYRDLGMPQHF
. | TRBJ1-1 | TRBV6-1 | . | TGTGCCAGCAGTGAATTCAGGGTCACTGAAGCTTTCTTT | CASSEFRVTEAFF
TRBD1 | TRBJ2-1 | TRBV24-1 | few | TGTGCCACCAGTGACCCCGGGACAGTGGGAGATGAGCAGTTCTTC | CATSDPGTVGDEQFF
. | TRBJ1-2 | TRBV6-5 | . | TGTGCCAGCAGTCCTCGGGTACCGAGTGTGGAGTATGGCTACACCTTC | CASSPRVPSVEYGYTF
. | TRBJ2-7 | TRBV5-1 | few | TGCGCCAGCAGCTTGTTCGGAACAACTAGCCGGAGCTCCTACGAGCAGTACTTC | CASSLFGTTSRSSYEQYF
TRBD1 | TRBJ2-6 | TRBV11-3 | . | TGTGACAGCGGCTCAGGGGGCGCGTCTGGGGCCAACGTCCTGACTTTC | CDSGSGGASGANVLTF
. | TRBJ1-5 | TRBV4-2 | . | TGTGCCAGCAGCCAAGACCTGGGTACGGGTCAGCCCCAACATTTT | CASSQDLGTGQPQHF
. | TRBJ2-1 | TRBV24-1 | few | TGTGCCACCAGTGATTTGTTAGGAGACAGTATCAATGAGCAGTTCTTC | CATSDLLGDSINEQFF
. | TRBJ1-2 | TRBV29-1 | once | TGCAGCGTTGAGGAGGCAGCCTATGGCTACACATTC | CSVEEAAYGYTF
. | TRBJ1-1 | TRBV12-3/TRBV12-4 | many | TGTGCCAGCAGTTTAACAGCCAACACTGAAGCTTTCTTT | CASSLTANTEAFF
. | TRBJ2-2 | TRBV6-1 | . | TGTGACAGCAGGGCGACAGGGAACACCGGGGAGCTGTTTTTT | CDSRATGNTGELFF
. | TRBJ1-1 | TRBV6-1 | many | TGTGCCAGCAGTGAAGCTTCGGGGCCTGAAGCTTTCTTT | CASSEASGPEAFF